The 26 T cell receptor beta chains reported below all come from one sample, sequenced in a study of blood T cell repertoires in COVID-19. The assay was immunoSEQ multiplex PCR, and TCRdb's table has in-frame clones only and misses some. The top ten clones hold 2% to 2.5% of a sample with 95,000 to 150,000 clones, around 81% of them seen once. The sequencing sample was made of peripheral blood. The source of these receptors is a man in his 70s with acute or convalescent COVID-19.

The chain couples TRBV5-1 to TRBJ1-1, with 8 bases matching TRBD1. Per the germline V gene, CDR1 is SGHRS and CDR2 is YFSETQ. Unmatched junction bases numbered 7, after V lost 0 bases and J lost 0 bases. The CDR3 is made up of 17 amino acids. Here the CDR3 reads CASSLDRAGGLNTEAFF. The CDR3 DNA reads TGCGCCAGCAGCTTGGATAGGGCAGGGGGCTTGAACACTGAAGCTTTCTTT. The whole variable domain, filled in from reference TRBV5-1 and TRBJ1-1, reads KAGVTQTPRYLIKTRGQQVTLSCSPISGHRSVSWYQQTPGQGLQFLFEYFSETQRNKGNFPGRFSGRQFSNSRSEMNVSTLELGDSALYLCASSLDRAGGLNTEAFFGQGTRLTVV.

V usage is TRBV6-6 and J usage is TRBJ1-2; 9 bases map to TRBD1. The V and J ends lost 5 bases and 5 bases, in that order; junction bases with no gene match: 3. Germline V lookup: CDR1 MNHNY, CDR2 SVGAGI (reference sequence). The CDR3 consists of 13 residues. The CDR3 region is CASSRGQGYGYTF. CDR3 DNA: TGTGCCAGCAGTCGCGGACAGGGGTATGGCTACACCTTC.

The chain couples TRBV15 to TRBJ2-4, with a possible D match to TRBD2 (6 bases). The germline V gene encodes CDR1 LNHNV and CDR2 YYDKDF (reference sequence). The ends were cut back, 0 bases at V and 8 bases at J, with 11 bases in the middle. The CDR3 is 14 amino acids. This CDR3 reads CATSRDRGADIQYF. CDR3 nucleotides: TGTGCCACCAGCAGAGATCGCGGGGCGGACATTCAGTACTTC.

This clone was detected only a few times. The J gene is TRBJ2-3, the V gene TRBV9; D gene uncertain. CDR1 SGDLS and CDR2 YYNGEE come from the germline V gene. The V end was cut by 6 bases, the J end by 5 bases, with 16 bases between. CDR3 size: 14 residues. This CDR3 reads CASTETSLGDTQYF. The CDR3 DNA sequence: TGTGCCAGCACGGAGACTTCCCTGGGAGATACGCAGTATTTT.

In its sample, this clone ranks as medium-sized. The chain recombines TRBV28 with TRBJ1-6; 7 positions agree with TRBD1. The junction had 15 bases not matched to a gene; V was cut back by 5 bases and J by 8 bases. From germline, CDR1 is MDHEN and CDR2 SYDVKM. The CDR3 loop spans 17 amino acids. The chain's CDR3 is CASSPWTGLPADSPLHF. The CDR3 nucleotides are TGTGCCAGCAGTCCCTGGACAGGCCTCCCCGCTGATTCACCCCTCCACTTT. Full variable domain (outside the CDR3, taken from reference TRBV28 and TRBJ1-6): DVKVTQSSRYLVKRTGEKVFLECVQDMDHENMFWYRQDPGLGLRLIYFSYDVKMKEKGDIPEGYSVSREKKERFSLILESASTNQTSMYLCASSPWTGLPADSPLHFGNGTRLTVT.

This clone appeared a few times. The chain links TRBV5-1 to TRBJ1-1; D not resolved. Germline V gene lookup returns CDR1 SGHRS and CDR2 YFSETQ. CDR3 length: 14 amino acids. Trimming shortened V by 4 bases and J by 0 bases, and 10 bases separated the two germline ends. CDR3 coding DNA: TGCGCCAGCAGCCGGTCCCTGATGAACACTGAAGCTTTCTTT. It translates to CASSRSLMNTEAFF.

CDR3 sequence (DNA): TGTGCCAGCAGCGCAGGGTCGCCGAACACTGAAGCTTTCTTT. Translation gives CASSAGSPNTEAFF. The V gene is TRBV6-5, the J gene TRBJ1-1; the D gene is possibly TRBD1 (5 bases). V lost 6 bases and J 1 base, leaving 12 bases between the germline ends. The CDR3 is made up of 14 amino acids. Germline V gene lookup returns CDR1 MNHEY and CDR2 SVGAGI.

The chain joins TRBV10-3 to TRBJ2-5; D perhaps matches TRBD1 (6 bases). The length of the CDR3 is 12 residues. V gave up 5 bases and J gave up 4 bases, with 8 bases separating them. Per germline, CDR1 ENHRY and CDR2 SYGVKD. CDR3 bases: TGTGCCATCAGTAGGGGGAGAGAGACCCAGTACTTC. As protein: CAISRGRETQYF.

The rearrangement uses TRBV27 and TRBJ2-2; D is unresolved. CDR1 is MNHEY and CDR2 is SMNVEV in the germline V gene (reference sequence). This CDR3 has 13 amino acids. Trimming took off 3 bases at V and 4 bases at J, with 6 bases between the two ends. Here the CDR3 DNA reads TGTGCCAGCAGTTTTGTTCGCACCGGGGAGCTGTTTTTT. Its translation is CASSFVRTGELFF.

The J gene is TRBJ2-7, the V gene TRBV4-1; 8 bases fit TRBD2. Germline V CDR1 and CDR2: MGHRA, YSYEKL. Germline trimming cut 1 base from V and 3 bases from J; bases unmatched to any gene: 5. This CDR3 has 15 residues. The CDR3 DNA reads as TGCGCCAGCAGCCAAGTTCGCCGGGGGGGCTACGAGCAGTACTTC. Its protein product is CASSQVRRGGYEQYF.

The chain links TRBV20-1 to TRBJ1-1; no clear D gene. This CDR3 comprises 13 residues. The germline gives CDR1 DFQATT, CDR2 SNEGSKA (reference sequence). V gave up 3 bases and J gave up 3 bases, with 11 bases separating them. The CDR3 spells CSASRREDTEAFF. The DNA for the CDR3 is TGCAGTGCTAGTCGGAGGGAGGACACTGAAGCTTTCTTT.

The rearrangement links TRBV2 to TRBJ1-1; the match to TRBD1 covers 7 bases. After removal of 5 bases from V and 0 bases from J, the junction contained 9 bases not matched to a gene. This CDR3 contains 16 residues. CDR1 and CDR2 from the germline V gene are SNHLY and FYNNEI. CDR3 amino acids: CASSSKGGIMNTEAFF. The CDR3 DNA is TGTGCCAGCAGTTCGAAAGGGGGCATCATGAACACTGAAGCTTTCTTT.

The chain carries TRBV30 and TRBJ2-5; 11 positions agree with TRBD2. Germline CDR1 GTSNPN, CDR2 SVGIG (reference sequence). After removal of 1 base from V and 5 bases from J, the junction contained 0 bases not matched to a gene. CDR3 length: 13 amino acids. CDR3 sequence (DNA): TGTGCCTGGAGTGCTAGCGGGGGGGAGACCCAGTACTTC. The encoded protein is CAWSASGGETQYF.

The rearrangement links TRBV7-3 to TRBJ2-2; maybe TRBD1 (5 bases). The CDR3 length is 14 residues. CDR1 SGHTA and CDR2 FQGTGA come from the germline V gene. The ends were cut back, 0 bases at V and 4 bases at J, with 6 bases in the middle. The CDR3 sequence: CASSLTGVTGELFF. DNA for the CDR3: TGTGCCAGCAGCTTAACAGGGGTCACCGGGGAGCTGTTTTTT. Based on the CDR3 plus reference TRBV7-3 and TRBJ2-2, the full variable domain is GAGVSQTPSNKVTEKGKYVELRCDPISGHTALYWYRQSLGQGPEFLIYFQGTGAADDSGLPNDRFFAVRPEGSVSTLKIQRTERGDSAVYLCASSLTGVTGELFFGEGSRLTVL.

The gene calls are TRBV10-3 and TRBJ1-1, with D maybe TRBD1 (6 bases). The CDR3 spans 13 residues. CDR1 ENHRY and CDR2 SYGVKD come from the germline V gene. Deletions cut 7 bases from V and 3 bases from J, with 12 bases between. The CDR3: CAITRDTYTEAFF. The CDR3, as DNA: TGTGCCATCACCAGGGACACCTACACTGAAGCTTTCTTT.

The gene calls are TRBV9 and TRBJ2-1, with a weak D call TRBD1 (5 bases). The CDR3 totals 14 residues. CDR1 and CDR2 from the germline V gene are SGDLS and YYNGEE. Trimming cost V 4 bases and J 4 bases, with 12 bases left between them. The CDR3 is CASSPLTEYNEQFF. CDR3 DNA: TGTGCCAGCAGCCCTCTGACAGAGTACAATGAGCAGTTCTTC.

This chain joins TRBV24-1 and TRBJ2-1; TRBD1 aligns across 7 bases. This CDR3 is built from 16 residues. The germline CDR1 and CDR2 sequences are KGHDR and SFDVKD. The V and J ends lost 5 bases and 4 bases, in that order; junction bases with no gene match: 10. The CDR3, as DNA: TGTGCCACCAGTGGGAACCGACAGGGCCTATACAATGAGCAGTTCTTC. This translates into CATSGNRQGLYNEQFF.

This sequence joins TRBV5-1 and TRBJ2-5, with D perhaps TRBD2 (5 bases). In germline, CDR1 is SGHRS, CDR2 YFSETQ. The CDR3 has 13 residues. The germline V and J ends were trimmed by 0 bases and 3 bases, with 6 bases remaining between them. The CDR3 DNA sequence: TGCGCCAGCAGCTTGGGAGGGAAAGAGACCCAGTACTTC. Encoded protein: CASSLGGKETQYF.

The V gene is TRBV7-9, the J gene TRBJ1-3; TRBD1 agrees at 8 bases. From germline, CDR1 is SEHNR and CDR2 FQNEAQ (reference sequence). The CDR3 contains 14 residues. V shed 7 bases, J shed 3 bases, and the junction held 5 bases outside the gene matches. The CDR3 DNA is TGTGCCAGCAACCCAGGGGGCAATGGAAACACCATATATTTT. Its translation is CASNPGGNGNTIYF.

For the CDR3, the DNA is TGTGCCAGCAGTTCCTCCGGGACAGCTAACAATGAGCAGTTCTTC. It translates to CASSSSGTANNEQFF. J is TRBJ2-1 and V is TRBV6-2 or TRBV6-3; 7 bases are a match to TRBD1. Germline V gene sequence: CDR1 MNHEY, CDR2 SVGEGT. The CDR3 is 15 amino acids. Losses at the gene ends were 4 bases for V and 5 bases for J; bases not matched to a gene: 8.

Only a few counts were recorded for this clone. The V call is TRBV10-3, the J call TRBJ1-3; D is ambiguous. Trimming cost V 6 bases and J 2 bases, with 14 bases left between them. The CDR3 consists of 15 residues. Germline assignment: CDR1 ENHRY and CDR2 SYGVKD. CDR3: CAIRAEAVPGNTIYF. The DNA for the CDR3 is TGTGCCATCAGGGCAGAGGCCGTCCCTGGAAACACCATATATTTT.

The gene calls are TRBV18 and TRBJ1-4, with 10 bases that match TRBD1. Unmatched junction bases numbered 6, after V lost 5 bases and J lost 3 bases. Germline V CDR1 and CDR2: KGHSH, LQKENI. This CDR3 has 16 amino acids. The CDR3 is CASSSGQGVANEKLFF. For the CDR3, the DNA is TGTGCCAGCTCATCAGGACAGGGGGTCGCTAATGAAAAACTGTTTTTT. Looking up the rest from reference TRBV18 and TRBJ1-4 gives the full variable domain: NAGVMQNPRHLVRRRGQEARLRCSPMKGHSHVYWYRQLPEEGLKFMVYLQKENIIDESGMPKERFSAEFPKEGPSILRIQQVVRGDSAAYFCASSSGQGVANEKLFFGSGTQLSVL.

The rearrangement joins TRBV5-1 to TRBJ1-1; 7 positions match TRBD1. V lost 5 bases and J lost 3; bases outside the gene matches: 10. The CDR3 spans 15 residues. The germline CDR1 and CDR2 sequences are SGHRS and YFSETQ. CDR3 sequence reads: CASRITGVGDTEAFF. In nucleotides, the CDR3 is TGCGCCAGCAGGATAACAGGGGTGGGAGACACTGAAGCTTTCTTT.

J is TRBJ2-7 and V is TRBV7-2; 8 bases match TRBD2. The length of the CDR3 is 14 residues. Losses at the gene ends were 6 bases for V and 6 bases for J; bases not matched to a gene: 10. The germline gives CDR1 SGHTA, CDR2 FQGNSA. The CDR3 spells CASSQRGGASEQYF. In nucleotides, the CDR3 is TGTGCCAGCAGTCAACGGGGGGGGGCTTCCGAGCAGTACTTC.

The DNA for the CDR3 is TGCGCCAGCAGCCAGGACAGGGGCGGGGAGCTGTTTTTT. This gives the protein CASSQDRGGELFF. The chain has TRBV4-3 and TRBJ2-2; TRBD1 aligns across 9 bases. The CDR3 length is 13 residues. V lost 3 bases to trimming and J lost 7 bases; unmatched junction nucleotides: 0. CDR1 and CDR2 from the germline V gene are LGHNA and YSLEER.

About this clone: The junction departs from the called germline gene at one end, perhaps through a read error. The V and J genes are TRBV19 and TRBJ1-2; TRBD1 matches 10 bases. CDR1 is LNHDA and CDR2 is SQIVND in the germline V gene (reference sequence). This CDR3 spans 13 amino acids. The CDR3: CASSIDPRDRGPF. As DNA, the CDR3 is TGTGCCAGTAGTATAGATCCCCGGGACAGGGGCCCCTTC.